This TCR beta chain was found in a study of cytomegalovirus exposure and HLA in healthy donors (dated by TCRdb to 2017 to 2019). With respect to the entire study: In an earlier analysis of under 750 of the donors, under 300 Gb of sequence data and 90 million to 120 million unique TCR beta sequences from about 179 million T cells were reported. An early release covering just under 650 HLA-typed donors comprised roughly 300 gigabases of sequencing data and approximately 85 million unique TCR sequences. Of the roughly 390 genotyped donors, 75% to 85% were placed in the genetic ancestry cluster associated with self-reported Caucasian donors. The study aimed to test whether signatures of past pathogen exposure could be identified by cataloging public T cell receptors. Using immunosequencing, the study profiled T cell repertoires from approximately 700 subjects and related those repertoires to cytomegalovirus serostatus. In addition to the first cohort of approximately 650 subjects, a separate validation cohort of over 90 different subjects was used. To predict cytomegalovirus infection status, the study brought together high-throughput TCR immunosequencing, statistical association of individual TCRs with disease status, and machine learning. A later analysis re-examined previously published TCR beta repertoires from 610 or so donors and added high-resolution HLA genotyping to investigate patterns of TCR occurrence. Rather than using new phenotypic data, the later analysis identified candidate immune exposures from TCR beta sequences and from how often those sequences occurred across donors. An earlier analysis of nearly 600 of the donors applied high-throughput TCR beta sequencing to assess whether each TCR beta V gene segment acted as functional or pseudogenic. Donor age, sex, ethnicity and CMV serostatus were compiled alongside the repertoire data. A later genetic analysis used genome-wide SNP genotypes for about three fifths of the 666 donors, treating that subset as a discovery cohort. Every discovery cohort repertoire had been produced on one sequencing platform. HLA typing covered class I and class II loci at four-digit resolution. Typing coverage differed by locus: A, B, C, DRB1 and DQB1 were typed in roughly 620-630 donors, DQA1 in 522, DPA1 in some 610, and DPB1 in roughly 470. Several DR-DQ haplotypes were treated as single units for association and clustering because of strong linkage in the cohort. Among over 350 genotyped donors of the cohort, an average of approximately 230,000 unique TCR beta nucleotide sequences were sequenced per donor, roughly 20% of them non-productive.

The full study reports these points: In a later analysis, several top co-occurrence clusters were reported to appear linked to parvovirus B19, influenza, CMV and Epstein-Barr virus. Some IMGT-functional V segments, including TRBV6-2 and TRBV6-3, could not be told apart with the 87-base-pair reads, so those segments were excluded. In both the original and validation cohorts, the classifier was reported to diagnose cytomegalovirus status with high specificity and sensitivity. Across donors, most TCR sequences were observed very rarely, whereas some public TCRs were present in many individuals. The earlier analysis of approximately 590 of the donors excluded roughly 17 rarely observed V segments, including chromosome 9 orphons, because counts were too low. In the study, approximately 160 TCR beta chains were listed as associated with cytomegalovirus. In an earlier analysis of 587 of the donors, most TCR beta V segments appeared in productive rearrangements about 90% or about 30% of the time, broadly matching IMGT annotations. A later analysis found that HLA-associated TCR beta chains were more clonally expanded and had lower generation probabilities than equally common non-associated chains. A later analysis associated 17,000 or so TCR beta sequences with specific HLA alleles at a false discovery rate of 0.05. Linkage disequilibrium might explain the correlated functional status among segregating V segments, but an unknown experimental factor could not be excluded. In vitro tests confirmed that a few of the cytomegalovirus-associated TCR beta chains recognize cytomegalovirus antigens. For the cohort, immune exposure information was limited to CMV serostatus. The presence/absence analyses assumed that sequencing depth was roughly uniform across donors, and that assumption may not be true. In a later genetic analysis, fewer N-insertions in productive TCRs were reported among donors in an Asian-associated ancestry cluster than the roughly 670-donor mean. According to a later analysis, most CMV-associated TCR beta chains appeared to be HLA-restricted, and the HLA associations seemed to be driven largely by CMV exposure. In a later analysis, TCR association rates were found to vary across HLA loci, with the most associated TCRs seen for DRB1 alleles and the fewest for HLA-C alleles. A further reported finding was that TCR beta sequences accurately predicted the HLA-A and HLA-B alleles for most subjects in the first cohort. The authors suggested that the approach could potentially be generalized to other disease states and immunological phenotypes. When HLA alleles, especially DR and DQ, strongly co-occurred, TCR associations were difficult to assign to individual alleles. Because some donors lacked HLA typing at each locus, the association tests relied only on the typed subset. In this cohort, only TCR beta chains were sequenced, and detectable features were limited by the absence of alpha or paired-chain data. The sequencing pipeline was judged likely to have produced a cluster of highly shared sequence variants as a technical artifact. V-gene and J-gene trimming of TCR beta chains was associated with a missense DCLRE1C variant in a later genetic analysis, and the association was replicated in an independent cohort.

The library was generated by the immunoSEQ multiplex PCR assay. For the multiplex PCR, a mixture combining 60 forward primers for TCR Vbeta segments and 13 reverse primers for TCR Jbeta segments was used. A multiplex PCR assay on genomic DNA amplified the CDR3 region of rearranged TCR beta genes. Amplified TCR beta libraries were sequenced as 87-base-pair reads on the Illumina HiSeq System. Per the authors' processing: A later analysis counted approximately 84 million unique TCR beta chains across the 666 repertoires, and 9.5 million to 11 million of these chains were shared by at least two donors. A nearest-neighbor algorithm error-corrected the raw reads and collapsed the reads into unique sequences, merging closely related sequences to remove PCR and sequencing errors. CDR3 sequences were aligned to IMGT reference sequences to assign V, D and J gene segments. For a sequence to be retained, a match of at least six nucleotides was required to both a V gene segment and a J gene segment. Rearrangements were called productive when the CDR3 lacked stop codons and stayed in frame with V and J; all others were non-productive. Following IMGT convention, CDR3 was defined as the stretch from the second conserved V-encoded cysteine up to the conserved J-encoded phenylalanine. The earlier analysis of about 560 of the donors excluded any sequence lacking an unambiguous match to a single V gene segment. An earlier analysis of almost 600 of the donors classified V segments as functional when productive rearrangements were above 56.7% and as segregating when the standard deviation between donors was above 5%. A statistical classification framework was developed to diagnose cytomegalovirus status using the catalog of TCR beta chain sequences. In a later analysis, TCR nucleotide sequences were compared against IMGT/GENE-DB human TR gene sequences so that V and J genes could be assigned. Using the TCRdist pipeline, a later analysis assigned CDR3 sequences along with most-parsimonious VDJ recombination scenarios. In a later analysis, each TCR beta chain was defined by its CDR3 amino acid sequence together with its V-gene family, and reads without a unique V-gene family were excluded. To address suspected cross-contamination and a sequencing artifact, a later analysis removed over 500 highly shared, low-generation-probability nucleotide sequences. For each public chain, a later analysis derived a clonal expansion index from normalized ranks of inferred template counts within each repertoire. A later analysis computed generation probabilities with a VDJ recombination model fitted to out-of-frame rearrangements, and checked the results against IGoR. A later analysis scored TCR-TCR, TCR-HLA and TCR-CMV co-occurrence with hypergeometric tests, applying a repertoire-size bias correction to TCR pairs. To estimate false discovery rates, a later analysis permuted the HLA or CMV assignments 20 times. In a later analysis, co-occurring TCRs were grouped using DBSCAN, with TCRdist sequence similarity added in when clustering inside HLA-allele-positive subsets. Co-occurrence clustering excluded repertoires with fewer than 30,000 or more than 120,000 public chains, plus five with anomalous nucleotide sharing. TCRdb re-hosts the immuneACCESS table, in-frame sequences only. Its copies lack some clones; in the studies checked, an unresolved V gene accounts for under half of them, and the cause for the rest is not known. V and J calls and clone size are copied from that table; D and trimming were computed from the DNA. The table for this sample lists approximately 290,000 clones; 80% of them were counted only once. Of the sample, roughly 0.31% falls within the top ten clones.

A remark on this clone: Its antigen remains unidentified. No much larger clone exists at a distance of one base, and base qualities are not known.

The cohort consisted of 666 healthy bone marrow donors. At the time of sampling, every cohort member was nominally healthy, though immune exposures that went unrecorded were likely present. The donor tested CMV seronegative and was one of the 352 seronegative cohort members. A peripheral blood sample was collected from each donor, and TCR beta sequencing was performed on peripheral blood mononuclear cells. Genomic DNA extraction from the blood cell samples was performed with the Qiagen DNeasy Blood Extraction Kit. The CDR1 and CDR2 encoded by the germline V gene are MNHNS and SASEGT. Germline trimming: 8 bases from V, 4 bases from J; junction bases outside gene matches: 5. There are 13 amino acids in the CDR3, from cysteine to phenylalanine inclusive. Just the 39-base CDR3 DNA is kept, in frame starting at base 1.

The sample taken for sequencing was PBMCs. This TCR was sampled from a girl aged 2 to 10 in good health and CMV-seronegative. The chain uses TRBV6-1 and TRBJ2-1, with 7 central nucleotides matching TRBD1. This receptor has the CDR3 CASCQGVYNEQFF. The nucleotide sequence reads TGTGCCAGCTGTCAGGGGGTTTACAATGAGCAGTTCTTC.